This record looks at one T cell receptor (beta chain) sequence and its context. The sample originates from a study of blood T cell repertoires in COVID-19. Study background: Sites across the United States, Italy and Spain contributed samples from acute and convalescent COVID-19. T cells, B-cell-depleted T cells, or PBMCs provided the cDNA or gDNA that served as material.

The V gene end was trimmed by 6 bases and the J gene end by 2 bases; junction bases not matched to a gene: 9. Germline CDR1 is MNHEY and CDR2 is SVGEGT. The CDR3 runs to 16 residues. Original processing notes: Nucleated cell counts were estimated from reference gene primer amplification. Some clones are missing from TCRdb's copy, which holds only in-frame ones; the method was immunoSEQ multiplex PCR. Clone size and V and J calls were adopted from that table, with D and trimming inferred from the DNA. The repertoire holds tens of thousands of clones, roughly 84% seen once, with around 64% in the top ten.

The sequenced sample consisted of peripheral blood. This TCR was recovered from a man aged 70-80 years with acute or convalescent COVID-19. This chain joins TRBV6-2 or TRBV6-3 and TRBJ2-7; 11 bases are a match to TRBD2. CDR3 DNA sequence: TGTGCCAGCAGCACGTTGCTAGCGGGAGGTGCCTACGAGCAGTACTTC. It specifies CASSTLLAGGAYEQYF.